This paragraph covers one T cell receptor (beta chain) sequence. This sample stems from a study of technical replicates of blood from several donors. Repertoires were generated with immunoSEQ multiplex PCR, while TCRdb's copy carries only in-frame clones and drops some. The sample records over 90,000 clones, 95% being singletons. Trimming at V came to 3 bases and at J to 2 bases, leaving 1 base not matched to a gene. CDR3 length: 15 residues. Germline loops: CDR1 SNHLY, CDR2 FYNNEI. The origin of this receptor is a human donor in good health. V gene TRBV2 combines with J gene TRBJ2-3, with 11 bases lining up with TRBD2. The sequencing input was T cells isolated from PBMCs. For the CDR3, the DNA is TGTGCCAGCAGTGAGACTAGCGGGACCACAGATACGCAGTATTTT. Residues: CASSETSGTTDTQYF. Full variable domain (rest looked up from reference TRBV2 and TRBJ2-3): EPEVTQTPSHQVTQMGQEVILRCVPISNHLYFYWYRQILGQKVEFLVSFYNNEISEKSEIFDDQFSVERPDGSNFTLKIRSTKLEDSAMYFCASSETSGTTDTQYFGPGTRLTVL.